This is a list of T cell receptor beta chains from one sample in a study of T cell responses to AZD1222 COVID-19 vaccine. TCRdb keeps only in-frame clones here, not all; method: immunoSEQ multiplex PCR. This sample has roughly 170,000 clones, with about 90% found just once. Sample: peripheral blood, taken on day 0 of AZD1222 vaccination. The source is an adult in good health. Both conserved end residues are part of each CDR3. Fields, in order: D gene, clone size, J gene, V gene, CDR3 protein, CDR3 DNA. A D gene is named only where the DNA matches it firmly. A clone size is listed for some rows: how often the clone was seen (once, few, many), or a class if it is expanded.

D gene: TRBD2; clone size: .; J gene: TRBJ2-3; V gene: TRBV2; CDR3 protein: CASSLAGAPSDTQYF; CDR3 DNA: TGTGCCAGCAGTCTAGCGGGAGCCCCTTCAGATACGCAGTATTTT
D gene: .; clone size: .; J gene: TRBJ2-5; V gene: TRBV3-1/TRBV3-2; CDR3 protein: CASSQGPGAPETQYF; CDR3 DNA: TGTGCCAGCAGCCAAGGGCCAGGCGCCCCTGAGACCCAGTACTTC
D gene: TRBD2; clone size: .; J gene: TRBJ2-1; V gene: TRBV12-5; CDR3 protein: CASGLVRGSGRARSYNEQFF; CDR3 DNA: TGTGCTAGTGGTTTGGTACGAGGTAGCGGGAGGGCCCGATCCTACAATGAGCAGTTCTTC
D gene: .; clone size: .; J gene: TRBJ1-2; V gene: TRBV27; CDR3 protein: CASSFGGLAGYTF; CDR3 DNA: TGTGCCAGCAGTTTTGGGGGGCTAGCTGGCTACACCTTC
D gene: TRBD2; clone size: .; J gene: TRBJ2-1; V gene: TRBV6-5; CDR3 protein: CASGLAGDGEQFF; CDR3 DNA: TGTGCCAGCGGACTAGCAGGGGACGGTGAGCAGTTCTTC
D gene: TRBD1; clone size: few; J gene: TRBJ2-5; V gene: TRBV5-4; CDR3 protein: CASSSGTGRETQYF; CDR3 DNA: TGTGCCAGCAGCTCCGGGACAGGGAGAGAGACCCAGTACTTC
D gene: TRBD2; clone size: .; J gene: TRBJ2-3; V gene: TRBV5-1; CDR3 protein: CASSLGLAGATDTQYF; CDR3 DNA: TGCGCCAGCAGCTTGGGACTAGCGGGAGCGACAGATACGCAGTATTTT
D gene: .; clone size: .; J gene: TRBJ1-2; V gene: TRBV3-1/TRBV3-2; CDR3 protein: CASSQVDSHGYTF; CDR3 DNA: TGTGCCAGCAGCCAAGTGGACAGCCATGGCTACACCTTC
D gene: .; clone size: .; J gene: TRBJ1-5; V gene: TRBV19; CDR3 protein: CASDTRRHNNQPQHF; CDR3 DNA: TGTGCCAGTGATACACGGCGGCACAACAATCAGCCCCAGCATTTT
D gene: .; clone size: .; J gene: TRBJ1-1; V gene: TRBV3-1/TRBV3-2; CDR3 protein: CASSQGDGMNTEAFF; CDR3 DNA: TGTGCCAGCAGCCAAGGGGATGGGATGAACACTGAAGCTTTCTTT
D gene: .; clone size: .; J gene: TRBJ1-2; V gene: TRBV6-6; CDR3 protein: CASSLGTVSNYGYTF; CDR3 DNA: TGTGCCAGCAGCCTCGGGACGGTCTCTAACTATGGCTACACCTTC
D gene: .; clone size: few; J gene: TRBJ1-2; V gene: TRBV19; CDR3 protein: CASRRAGQGYTF; CDR3 DNA: TGTGCCAGTAGACGGGCAGGGCAGGGCTACACCTTC
D gene: TRBD1; clone size: .; J gene: TRBJ1-1; V gene: TRBV11-3; CDR3 protein: CASSLGTDTEAFF; CDR3 DNA: TGTGCCAGCAGCCTCGGGACAGACACTGAAGCTTTCTTT
D gene: .; clone size: .; J gene: TRBJ2-1; V gene: TRBV4-2; CDR3 protein: CASSQVRGNYNEQFF; CDR3 DNA: TGTGCCAGCAGCCAAGTACGGGGGAACTACAATGAGCAGTTCTTC
D gene: .; clone size: .; J gene: TRBJ2-7; V gene: TRBV5-1; CDR3 protein: CASSPTGMHEQYF; CDR3 DNA: TGCGCCAGCAGCCCGACAGGCATGCACGAGCAGTACTTC
D gene: .; clone size: .; J gene: TRBJ2-3; V gene: TRBV5-1; CDR3 protein: CASSLGRGYTDTQYF; CDR3 DNA: TGCGCCAGCAGCTTGGGAAGGGGGTACACAGATACGCAGTATTTT
D gene: .; clone size: .; J gene: TRBJ2-7; V gene: TRBV19; CDR3 protein: CASSPTLSYEQYF; CDR3 DNA: TGTGCCAGTAGTCCGACTCTTTCCTACGAGCAGTACTTC
D gene: .; clone size: .; J gene: TRBJ1-3; V gene: TRBV2; CDR3 protein: CASSSQRTGNTIYF; CDR3 DNA: TGTGCCAGCAGTTCACAGCGGACTGGAAACACCATATATTTT
D gene: .; clone size: .; J gene: TRBJ1-3; V gene: TRBV2; CDR3 protein: CASTEWDLYSGNTIYF; CDR3 DNA: TGTGCCAGCACTGAATGGGACCTTTACTCTGGAAACACCATATATTTT
D gene: .; clone size: .; J gene: TRBJ2-2; V gene: TRBV6-5; CDR3 protein: CASSYFGRTNTGELFF; CDR3 DNA: TGTGCCAGCAGTTACTTCGGCAGAACGAACACCGGGGAGCTGTTTTTT
D gene: .; clone size: .; J gene: TRBJ2-7; V gene: TRBV5-1; CDR3 protein: CASSFAPGSYEQYF; CDR3 DNA: TGCGCCAGCAGCTTCGCGCCGGGGTCCTACGAGCAGTACTTC
D gene: TRBD2; clone size: .; J gene: TRBJ2-7; V gene: TRBV7-9; CDR3 protein: CASSRGTSGKDEQYF; CDR3 DNA: TGTGCCAGCAGCCGGGGGACTAGCGGGAAGGACGAGCAGTACTTC
D gene: .; clone size: once; J gene: TRBJ2-2; V gene: TRBV5-1; CDR3 protein: CASSLALARDYTGELFF; CDR3 DNA: TGCGCCAGCAGCTTGGCACTAGCACGGGACTACACCGGGGAGCTGTTTTTT
D gene: .; clone size: .; J gene: TRBJ2-3; V gene: TRBV6-1; CDR3 protein: CASSEGGAGGYTQYF; CDR3 DNA: TGTGCCAGCAGTGAGGGCGGAGCGGGCGGGTATACGCAGTATTTT
D gene: TRBD2; clone size: .; J gene: TRBJ2-5; V gene: TRBV7-9; CDR3 protein: CASSRGEGRTQYF; CDR3 DNA: TGTGCCAGCAGCCGCGGGGAGGGTCGAACCCAGTACTTC
D gene: .; clone size: .; J gene: TRBJ2-7; V gene: TRBV27; CDR3 protein: CASSLGGVSYEQYF; CDR3 DNA: TGTGCCAGCAGTTTAGGAGGGGTTTCCTACGAGCAGTACTTC
D gene: TRBD1; clone size: .; J gene: TRBJ1-6; V gene: TRBV6-4; CDR3 protein: CASSPSDRENNSPLHF; CDR3 DNA: TGTGCCAGCAGTCCGTCTGACAGGGAGAATAATTCACCCCTCCACTTT
D gene: .; clone size: .; J gene: TRBJ2-5; V gene: TRBV2; CDR3 protein: CASSLGLETQYF; CDR3 DNA: TGTGCCAGCAGTCTGGGTTTAGAGACCCAGTACTTC
D gene: .; clone size: .; J gene: TRBJ2-7; V gene: TRBV18; CDR3 protein: CASGRDSSQIGEQYF; CDR3 DNA: TGTGCCAGCGGTCGGGACTCTTCCCAGATTGGGGAGCAGTACTTC
D gene: TRBD1; clone size: .; J gene: TRBJ1-2; V gene: TRBV12-3/TRBV12-4; CDR3 protein: CASRGQGMGYTF; CDR3 DNA: TGTGCCAGCAGGGGACAGGGCATGGGCTACACCTTC